The 9 T cell receptor beta chains presented below share a single source sample, sequenced in a study of OX40 agonist ivuxolimab in advanced cancers. Generated by immunoSEQ multiplex PCR, the TCRdb table keeps only in-frame clones and is missing some. The profile shows about 86,000 clones, around nine tenths of them singletons. The sample consisted of CD4+ or CD8+ T cells sorted from blood, taken in a trial of the OX40 agonist ivuxolimab. The origin of the receptors is an adult with an advanced solid tumor such as melanoma, head and neck, liver or kidney cancer.

The chain couples TRBV11-2 to TRBJ1-4; 9 bases agree with TRBD1. V was pared by 7 bases and J by 5 bases, with 5 bases of the junction left unmatched. Germline CDR1 and CDR2: SGHAT and FQNNGV. The CDR3 is 14 amino acids. The CDR3 DNA reads TGTGCCAGCACCTTGGGACAGGGAAATGAAAAACTGTTTTTT. Translating it yields CASTLGQGNEKLFF.

The chain couples TRBV30 to TRBJ1-6; D perhaps matches TRBD1 (6 bases). Per germline, CDR1 GTSNPN and CDR2 SVGIG (reference sequence). Trimming left V 3 bases short and J 5 bases short, with 17 bases between. The CDR3 spans 16 residues. The CDR3 protein is CAWSHRRGMDNSPLHF. CDR3 coding DNA: TGTGCCTGGAGCCACCGCAGGGGAATGGATAATTCACCCCTCCACTTT.

This rearrangement joins TRBV6-5 to TRBJ2-3; D assignment may be TRBD1 or TRBD2 (5 bases each). The CDR3 sequence is 15 residues long. Trimming pared 2 bases from V and 1 base from J, leaving 10 bases between. CDR1 is MNHEY and CDR2 is SVGAGI in the germline V gene. The CDR3 reads CASSYTRGGTDTQYF. The CDR3 DNA sequence: TGTGCCAGCAGTTACACAAGAGGGGGCACAGATACGCAGTATTTT.

The rearrangement uses TRBV11-2 and TRBJ2-7, with 8 bases identical to TRBD1. The CDR3 consists of 15 residues. The junction had 8 bases not matched to a gene; V was cut back by 4 bases and J by 3 bases. Germline V CDR1 and CDR2: SGHAT, FQNNGV. The CDR3 DNA is TGTGCCAGCAGCTCGATCGACAGGGGAGACTACGAGCAGTACTTC. This gives the protein CASSSIDRGDYEQYF.

The V call is TRBV7-9, the J call TRBJ2-1; D possibly matches TRBD1 or TRBD2 (6 bases each). CDR3 length: 14 amino acids. V was cut by 0 bases and J by 6 bases, with 9 bases left in between. CDR1 and CDR2 (germline): SEHNR, FQNEAQ (reference sequence). Written as DNA, the CDR3 is TGTGCCAGCAGCTTAGCCGGGGGCAGCAATGAGCAGTTCTTC. Its protein product is CASSLAGGSNEQFF.

In regard to this clone: This CDR3 is also generated by other DNA sequences in the sample. The chain has TRBV18 and TRBJ1-2, with D uncertain. The V end was cut by 6 bases, the J end by 2 bases, with 10 bases between. CDR1 KGHSH and CDR2 LQKENI come from the germline V gene. The CDR3 extends over 13 amino acids. This CDR3 reads CASSPDRNYGYTF. The CDR3 nucleotides are TGTGCCAGCTCCCCAGATCGGAACTATGGCTACACCTTC.

The DNA for the CDR3 is TGTGCCAGCTCTCCCGGACAGAGCTCTGGAAACACCATATATTTT. It is translated as CASSPGQSSGNTIYF. The rearrangement uses TRBV18 and TRBJ1-3; D is possibly TRBD1 (6 bases). Germline CDR1 and CDR2: KGHSH and LQKENI. This CDR3 spans 15 amino acids. Trimming cost V 6 bases and J 0 bases, with 12 bases left between them.

There are a few counts of this clone. The V call is TRBV7-9, the J call TRBJ1-4; TRBD1 might be the D (6 bases). The V and J ends lost 1 base and 8 bases respectively, with 14 bases between them. CDR1 SEHNR and CDR2 FQNEAQ come from the germline V gene (reference sequence). This CDR3 has 15 amino acids. CDR3 sequence reads: CASSLERGAREKLFF. In nucleotides, the CDR3 is TGTGCCAGCAGCTTAGAGAGGGGGGCGCGAGAAAAACTGTTTTTT. The full variable domain, with the rest looked up from reference TRBV7-9 and TRBJ1-4, is DTGVSQNPRHKITKRGQNVTFRCDPISEHNRLYWYRQTLGQGPEFLTYFQNEAQLEKSRLLSDRFSAERPKGSFSTLEIQRTEQGDSAMYLCASSLERGAREKLFFGSGTQLSVL.

The rearrangement joins TRBV30 to TRBJ2-5; 7 nucleotides align to TRBD1. This CDR3 has 13 amino acids. Germline loops: CDR1 GTSNPN, CDR2 SVGIG (reference sequence). Losses at the gene ends were 0 bases for V and 4 bases for J; bases not matched to a gene: 2. The CDR3 region is CAWSVSGGETQYF. The DNA of the CDR3 is TGTGCCTGGAGTGTATCAGGGGGAGAGACCCAGTACTTC.